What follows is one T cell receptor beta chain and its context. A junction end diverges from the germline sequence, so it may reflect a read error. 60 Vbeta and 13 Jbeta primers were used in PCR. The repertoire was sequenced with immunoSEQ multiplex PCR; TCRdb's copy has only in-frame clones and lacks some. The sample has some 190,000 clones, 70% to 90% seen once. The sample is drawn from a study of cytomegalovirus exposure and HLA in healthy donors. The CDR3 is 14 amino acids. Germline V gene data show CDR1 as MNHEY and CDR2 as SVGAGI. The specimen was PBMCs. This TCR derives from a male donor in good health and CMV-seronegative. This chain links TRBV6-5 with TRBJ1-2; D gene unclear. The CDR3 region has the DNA TGTGCCAGCAGTTACTCGAATCCAGGCTATGGCTACCCCTTC. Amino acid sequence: CASSYSNPGYGYPF.